This T cell receptor beta chain emerged from a study of shared clonotypes between healthy human individuals. Assay used: immunoSEQ multiplex PCR; TCRdb lists only in-frame clones, some missing. The sample contains over a million clones, 65% to 75% of which appear only once. The CDR3 runs to 14 residues. The V gene's germline CDR1 is MDHEN and CDR2 SYDVKM. With 10 bases clipped from V and 5 bases from J, the junction kept 7 bases outside the gene matches. The source material was memory CD4+ T cells sorted from blood. The subset: CD45RA-negative fraction. The chain carries TRBV28 and TRBJ2-1, with 11 bases that match TRBD2. This receptor was obtained from a man between 18 and 35 years old in good health. CDR3 DNA: TGTGCCACCCATAGCGGGGGGGCCCACAATGAGCAGTTCTTC. Translation: CATHSGGAHNEQFF.